This T cell receptor (beta chain) was recovered during a study of human T cells and chemical hapten exposure. Trimming took off 0 bases at V and 6 bases at J, with 18 bases between the two ends. Per the germline V gene, CDR1 is SGDLS and CDR2 is YYNGEE. This CDR3 region has 16 residues. TCRdb fed the RACE reads into MiXCR, producing one record per CDR3 protein. The sample lists 65,000 to 95,000 distinct CDR3 sequences; 10% to 15% were seen once. This clonotype showed up many times. Its antigen is as yet unknown. Study-wide results and caveats: No shift was seen in TCRs above 1 in 1000 frequency with DPC sensitization. PT1 expanded TCR counts and patch test score correlated positively.

Time point indicated: patch test 1, 2 weeks after DPC sensitization. Noted treatment: therapeutic diphenylcyclopropenone sensitization with weekly scalp DPC. Unseparated into fractions, whole blood served as the source from which total RNA was extracted. The V and J genes are TRBV9 and TRBJ1-2, with D tentatively TRBD1 (5 bases). This clonotype was obtained from a woman in her sixties with alopecia areata. Some clones in this sample may be carry-over from other donors' samples. This specimen was whole blood, taken in connection with sensitization to the hapten diphenylcyclopropenone (DPC). The CDR3 DNA follows: TGTGCCAGCAGCGTAGACATGCGGGGGAAGAGGGATGGCTACACCTTC. Encoded protein: CASSVDMRGKRDGYTF.